This TCR beta chain comes out of a study of cytomegalovirus exposure and HLA in healthy donors. The germline gives CDR1 MNHEY, CDR2 SVGAGI. The CDR3 is 13 amino acids. Unmatched junction bases numbered 3, after V lost 5 bases and J lost 5 bases. This PCR relied on a set of 60 Vbeta primers and 13 Jbeta primers. Only in-frame clones appear in the TCRdb table, and some are missing; sequencing was by immunoSEQ multiplex PCR. Of approximately 100,000 clones listed, less than 85% are singletons. Study-wide results and limits: For most TCR beta V segments, an earlier analysis put the productive rate at about 87% or about 30% of the time.

Comments on this clone: Its specificity is not known.

Despite likely unrecorded immune exposures, the donors were nominally healthy at the time of sampling. Sequenced input: PBMCs. The sequence was obtained from a man in his forties in good health and CMV-seropositive. The J gene is TRBJ2-1, the V gene TRBV6-5; 7 bases align to TRBD1. CDR3 nucleotides: TGTGCCAGCAGTATGGGACAGCACAATGAGCAGTTCTTC. Protein sequence: CASSMGQHNEQFF.